This T cell receptor (beta chain) was recorded in a study of T cells in Graves' hyperthyroidism and ophthalmopathy. Trimming pared 1 base from V and 5 bases from J, leaving 12 bases between. This CDR3 is built from 16 residues. From germline, CDR1 is LNHNV and CDR2 YYDKDF (reference sequence). Amplification yielded TCR beta CDR3 regions, with RNA transcripts as the source. Using the HTBI primer set, a first-round RT-PCR was run on the TCR CDR3. MiXCR was run by TCRdb on the multiplex PCR reads, yielding one entry per CDR3 protein. The sample consists of 610,000 or so distinct CDR3 sequences, more than 45% of them appearing once. Across 18 months, stable Graves' hyperthyroidism was marked by no progression to ophthalmopathy.

The genes are TRBV15 and TRBJ2-6; D is ambiguous. This clonotype originated in a woman between 18 and 29 years old with Graves' hyperthyroidism. What was sequenced was peripheral blood or thyroid tissue (not recorded which). CDR3 loop: CATSRAAARWANVLTF. The CDR3 region has the DNA TGTGCCACCAGCAGAGCCGCGGCACGGTGGGCCAACGTCCTGACTTTC.